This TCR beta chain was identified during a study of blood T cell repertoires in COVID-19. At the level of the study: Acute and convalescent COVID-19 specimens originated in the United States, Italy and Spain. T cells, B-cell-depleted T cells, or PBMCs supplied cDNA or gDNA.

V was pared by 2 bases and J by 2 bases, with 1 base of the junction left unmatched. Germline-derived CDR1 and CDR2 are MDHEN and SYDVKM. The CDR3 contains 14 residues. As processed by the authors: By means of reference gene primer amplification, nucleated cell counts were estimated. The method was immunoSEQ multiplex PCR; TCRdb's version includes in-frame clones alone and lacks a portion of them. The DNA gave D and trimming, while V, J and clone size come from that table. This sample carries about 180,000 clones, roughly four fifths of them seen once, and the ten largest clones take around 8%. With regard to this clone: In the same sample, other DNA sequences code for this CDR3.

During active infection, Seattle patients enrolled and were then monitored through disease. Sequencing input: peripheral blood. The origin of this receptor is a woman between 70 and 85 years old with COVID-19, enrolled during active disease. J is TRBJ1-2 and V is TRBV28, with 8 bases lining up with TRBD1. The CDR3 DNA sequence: TGTGCCAGCAGTTTAGGACAGGGCAACTATGGCTACACCTTC. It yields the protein CASSLGQGNYGYTF.